These T cell receptor beta chains were read from a single sample in a study of shared clonotypes between healthy human individuals. Sequencing was performed with immunoSEQ multiplex PCR; in TCRdb, only in-frame clones are kept and a portion is missing. Altogether about 1.5 million clones are present, around 97% being singletons, with the ten largest covering roughly 1.1%. Sequenced input: naive CD4+ T cells sorted from blood. The origin of the receptors is a man aged 25-45 years in good health. The CDR3 runs from the conserved cysteine through the conserved F or W. Fields, in order: D gene, J gene, V gene, clone size, CDR3 protein, CDR3 DNA. The D gene is left open where the match is weak. Size is stated for part of the rows, as once, few or many counts, or as a class when the clone is expanded.

TRBD1,TRBJ1-1,TRBV27,NA,CASSFTATGGSTEAFF,TGTGCCAGCAGTTTCACGGCGACAGGGGGCTCAACTGAAGCTTTCTTT
TRBD1,TRBJ1-1,TRBV18,NA,CASSPGQGKRAVGTEAFF,TGTGCCAGCTCACCCGGACAGGGTAAAAGAGCCGTGGGCACTGAAGCTTTCTTT
NA,TRBJ2-1,TRBV6-5,NA,CASSPGTSLAEQFF,TGTGCCAGCAGTCCCGGGACGTCCCTAGCGGAGCAGTTCTTC
NA,TRBJ1-1,TRBV6-5,NA,CASSQRLSEAFF,TGTGCCAGCAGTCAGAGGCTCTCTGAAGCTTTCTTT
NA,TRBJ2-2,TRBV18,NA,CASSPRGLGTGELFF,TGTGCCAGCTCACCGAGAGGGCTAGGGACCGGGGAGCTGTTTTTT
NA,TRBJ2-7,TRBV7-2,once,CASSPLGRSTYEQYF,TGTGCCAGCAGCCCACTGGGCAGGTCCACCTACGAGCAGTACTTC
TRBD2,TRBJ2-1,TRBV18,NA,CASSREREGRNEQFF,TGTGCCAGCTCACGTGAGAGGGAGGGCCGGAATGAGCAGTTCTTC
TRBD2,TRBJ2-7,TRBV7-3,NA,CASSLAGGDYEQYF,TGTGCCAGCAGCCTCGCGGGGGGAGACTACGAGCAGTACTTC
NA,TRBJ2-7,TRBV28,NA,CASSRLDRTRYEQYF,TGTGCCAGCAGTCGCCTAGACAGGACTCGCTACGAGCAGTACTTC
NA,TRBJ1-1,TRBV9,NA,CASSKTGLNTEAFF,TGTGCCAGCAGTAAAACAGGGTTGAACACTGAAGCTTTCTTT
NA,TRBJ1-2,TRBV5-4,NA,CASSPLGRIYGSYTF,TGTGCCAGCAGCCCGCTGGGACGGATATATGGCAGCTACACCTTC
NA,TRBJ2-2,TRBV28,NA,CATKEDYTGELFF,TGTGCCACCAAGGAGGACTACACCGGGGAGCTGTTTTTT
TRBD2,TRBJ2-1,TRBV7-2,NA,CASRPRPGLAGGDEQFF,TGTGCCAGCAGACCAAGACCGGGACTAGCGGGAGGGGATGAGCAGTTCTTC
NA,TRBJ1-1,TRBV2,NA,CASHPPRQMNTEAFF,TGTGCCAGCCACCCACCCCGACAGATGAACACTGAAGCTTTCTTT
TRBD2,TRBJ2-2,TRBV15,NA,CATSRRLAGGPHGELFF,TGTGCCACCAGCAGACGACTAGCGGGAGGGCCTCACGGGGAGCTGTTTTTT
TRBD1,TRBJ2-7,TRBV5-3,NA,CARSLGGWGTGKGLTYEQYF,TGTGCCAGAAGCTTGGGCGGGTGGGGGACAGGGAAGGGATTAACCTACGAGCAGTACTTC
NA,TRBJ2-7,TRBV28,once,CASEDSVSYEQYF,TGTGCCAGCGAGGACAGCGTATCCTACGAGCAGTACTTC
TRBD1,TRBJ2-3,TRBV7-7,NA,CASSRTGNTDTQYF,TGTGCCAGCAGCCGGACAGGAAACACAGATACGCAGTATTTT
NA,TRBJ2-7,TRBV5-1,NA,CASSLPGRDYEQYF,TGCGCCAGCAGCTTGCCTGGACGGGACTACGAGCAGTACTTC
NA,TRBJ2-1,TRBV15,NA,CATLPGAYNEQFF,TGTGCCACTTTGCCCGGGGCCTACAATGAGCAGTTCTTC
NA,TRBJ2-1,TRBV15,NA,CATGAGSYNEQFF,TGTGCCACGGGGGCGGGGTCCTACAATGAGCAGTTCTTC
NA,TRBJ2-1,TRBV27,NA,CASNTPGLPLNEQFF,TGTGCCAGCAATACACCGGGACTTCCCCTCAATGAGCAGTTCTTC
TRBD2,TRBJ2-7,TRBV9,once,CASSVAGAGAPYEQYF,TGTGCCAGCAGCGTAGCGGGAGCGGGAGCGCCCTACGAGCAGTACTTC
NA,TRBJ2-2,TRBV6-1,NA,CASSDLRGIRTGELFF,TGTGCCAGCAGTGATCTCAGGGGTATCAGGACCGGGGAGCTGTTTTTT
NA,TRBJ2-4,TRBV28,once,CASSLGGPGNIQYF,TGTGCCAGCAGTTTAGGGGGCCCAGGAAACATTCAGTACTTC
NA,TRBJ2-5,TRBV2,NA,CASGFQETQYF,TGTGCCAGCGGGTTCCAAGAGACCCAGTACTTC
NA,TRBJ1-1,TRBV5-8,NA,CASSSLGSTEAFF,TGTGCCAGCAGCTCTCTTGGTTCCACTGAAGCTTTCTTT
NA,TRBJ2-3,TRBV7-9,NA,CASSLRETDTQYF,TGTGCCAGCAGCTTGAGGGAAACAGATACGCAGTATTTT
NA,TRBJ2-1,TRBV10-2,NA,CAIATDSYNEQFF,TGCGCCATTGCAACAGACAGCTACAATGAGCAGTTCTTC
NA,TRBJ2-1,TRBV27,NA,CASSKLALSSYNEQFF,TGTGCCAGCAGTAAGCTAGCTCTCAGCTCCTACAATGAGCAGTTCTTC
NA,TRBJ1-1,TRBV5-1,NA,CASSLDDTEAFF,TGCGCCAGCAGCTTGGATGACACTGAAGCTTTCTTT
NA,TRBJ2-7,TRBV18,once,CASSPNGLTTYEQYF,TGTGCCAGCTCACCGAACGGCCTGACCACCTACGAGCAGTACTTC
NA,TRBJ1-2,TRBV15,NA,CATSREGGGYGYTF,TGTGCCACCAGCAGAGAAGGGGGTGGCTATGGCTACACCTTC
NA,TRBJ2-1,TRBV11-3,NA,CASSLMTDTNEQFF,TGTGCCAGCAGCTTAATGACAGACACCAATGAGCAGTTCTTC
TRBD1,TRBJ2-7,TRBV5-1,NA,CASSLIPGQHYEQYF,TGCGCCAGCAGCTTGATACCGGGACAGCACTACGAGCAGTACTTC
NA,TRBJ2-2,TRBV18,once,CASSPRLAANTGELFF,TGTGCCAGCTCACCAAGATTAGCGGCGAACACCGGGGAGCTGTTTTTT
NA,TRBJ1-1,TRBV5-1,NA,CASSRDNMNTEAFF,TGCGCCAGCAGCCGGGACAATATGAACACTGAAGCTTTCTTT
TRBD2,TRBJ2-1,TRBV18,NA,CASSPGLAGGPDNEQFF,TGTGCCAGCTCACCAGGACTAGCGGGAGGGCCCGACAATGAGCAGTTCTTC
TRBD2,TRBJ2-3,TRBV7-8,NA,CASSLGLGTSGSTDTQYF,TGTGCCAGCAGCTTAGGGTTGGGGACTAGCGGTAGCACAGATACGCAGTATTTT
TRBD1,TRBJ1-1,TRBV27,NA,CASSLGRGLAFF,TGTGCCAGCAGTTTAGGCAGGGGGTTAGCTTTCTTT
NA,TRBJ2-2,TRBV11-2,NA,CASSFLQRNTGELFF,TGTGCCAGCAGCTTTTTACAGAGAAACACCGGGGAGCTGTTTTTT
TRBD2,TRBJ2-2,TRBV5-1,NA,CASSARGTSGYANTGELFF,TGCGCCAGCAGCGCCAGGGGGACTAGCGGCTACGCGAACACCGGGGAGCTGTTTTTT
TRBD2,TRBJ2-7,TRBV5-1,NA,CASSLEASGWTTYEQYF,TGCGCCAGCAGCTTGGAGGCTAGCGGGTGGACGACCTACGAGCAGTACTTC
NA,TRBJ1-5,TRBV7-2,NA,CASSDQVPGNQPQHF,TGTGCCAGCAGCGATCAGGTACCGGGCAATCAGCCCCAGCATTTT
TRBD2,TRBJ2-7,TRBV29-1,NA,CSVEEAEGLAGGPSREQYF,TGCAGCGTTGAAGAGGCTGAGGGACTAGCGGGAGGGCCCTCGAGAGAGCAGTACTTC
TRBD1,TRBJ1-2,TRBV7-9,NA,CASSLSTSGTGYGYTF,TGTGCCAGCAGCCTATCTACGTCCGGGACAGGCTATGGCTACACCTTC
NA,TRBJ2-5,TRBV5-1,NA,CASREQGMEETQYF,TGCGCCAGCAGGGAACAGGGAATGGAAGAGACCCAGTACTTC
TRBD2,TRBJ2-7,TRBV27,NA,CASRGSGTYEQYF,TGTGCCAGCAGAGGTAGCGGGACCTACGAGCAGTACTTC
TRBD2,TRBJ2-7,TRBV7-8,NA,CASSLAPGQGRLAGDYEQYF,TGTGCCAGCAGCCTCGCCCCGGGACAGGGTCGACTAGCGGGAGACTACGAGCAGTACTTC
TRBD2,TRBJ2-7,TRBV9,NA,CASSVEAGGTLAEQYF,TGTGCCAGCAGCGTAGAAGCGGGAGGGACCCTCGCCGAGCAGTACTTC
NA,TRBJ1-2,TRBV6-5,NA,CASSYSGVYGYTF,TGTGCCAGCAGTTACTCGGGGGTCTATGGCTACACCTTC
NA,TRBJ1-4,TRBV5-1,NA,CASSPQLKTTNEKLFF,TGCGCCAGCAGTCCTCAATTAAAGACAACTAATGAAAAACTGTTTTTT
TRBD1,TRBJ1-2,TRBV6-5,few,CASSYVGTGYGYTF,TGTGCCAGCAGTTACGTCGGGACAGGGTATGGCTACACCTTC
NA,TRBJ2-3,TRBV2,NA,CASSEEASDTQYF,TGTGCCAGCAGTGAGGAGGCTTCAGATACGCAGTATTTT
NA,TRBJ2-1,TRBV10-3,NA,CAISGEETYNEQFF,TGTGCCATCAGTGGTGAGGAGACCTACAATGAGCAGTTCTTC